Sequencing of this TCR beta chain was carried out in a study of blood T cell repertoires in COVID-19. The CDR3 length is 16 residues. Trimming cost V 0 bases and J 2 bases, with 12 bases left between them. The protocol was immunoSEQ multiplex PCR, while the TCRdb copy is restricted to in-frame clones and leaves out a portion. The data show 120,000 to 150,000 clones, with approximately 80% seen just once and roughly 9% held by the top ten. The sample comprised peripheral blood. This chain links TRBV23-1 with TRBJ2-3; perhaps TRBD1 as D (5 bases). TRBV23-1 is placed among ORFs of uncertain function. This sequence was found in a woman aged 80 or over in a cohort sampled during active or convalescent COVID-19. CDR3 coding DNA: TGCGCCAGCAGTCAATCTGTAGGGGCCCCCACAGATACGCAGTATTTT. This gives the protein CASSQSVGAPTDTQYF.